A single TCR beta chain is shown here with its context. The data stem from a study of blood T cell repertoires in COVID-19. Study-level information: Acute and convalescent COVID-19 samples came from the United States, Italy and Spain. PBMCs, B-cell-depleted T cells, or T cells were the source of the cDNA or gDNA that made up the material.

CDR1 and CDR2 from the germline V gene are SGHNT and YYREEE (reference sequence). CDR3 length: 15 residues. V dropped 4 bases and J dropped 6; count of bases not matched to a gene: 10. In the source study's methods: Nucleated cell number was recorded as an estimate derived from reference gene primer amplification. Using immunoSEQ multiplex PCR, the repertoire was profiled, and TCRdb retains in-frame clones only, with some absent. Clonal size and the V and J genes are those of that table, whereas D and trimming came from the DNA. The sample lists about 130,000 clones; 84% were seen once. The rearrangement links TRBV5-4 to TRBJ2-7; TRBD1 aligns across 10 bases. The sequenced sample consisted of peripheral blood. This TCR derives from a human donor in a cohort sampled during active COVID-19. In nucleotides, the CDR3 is TGTGCCAGCAGCGGTATGACAGGGGGCGTTATCGAGCAGTACTTC. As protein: CASSGMTGGVIEQYF.